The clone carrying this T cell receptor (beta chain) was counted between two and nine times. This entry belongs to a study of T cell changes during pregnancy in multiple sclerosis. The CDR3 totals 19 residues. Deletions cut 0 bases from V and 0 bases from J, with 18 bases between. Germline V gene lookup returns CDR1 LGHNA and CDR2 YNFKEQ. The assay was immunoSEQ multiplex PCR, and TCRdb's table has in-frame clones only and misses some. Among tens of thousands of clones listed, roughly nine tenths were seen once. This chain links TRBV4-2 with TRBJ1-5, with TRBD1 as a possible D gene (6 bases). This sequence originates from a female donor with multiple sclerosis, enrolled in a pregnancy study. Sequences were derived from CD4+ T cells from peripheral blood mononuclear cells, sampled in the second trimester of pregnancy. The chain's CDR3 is CASSQDGGAGGYSNQPQHF. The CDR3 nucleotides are TGTGCCAGCAGCCAAGATGGGGGGGCCGGAGGTTATAGCAATCAGCCCCAGCATTTT.